These T cell receptor beta chains were read from a single sample in a study of blood T cell repertoires in COVID-19. The method was immunoSEQ multiplex PCR; TCRdb's version includes in-frame clones alone and lacks a portion of them. The sample carries about 43,000 clones, 80% to 90% recorded once. The specimen was peripheral blood. The receptors originated from a man aged 55 to 70 with active COVID-19. Both conserved end residues are part of each CDR3. The order of the fields is V gene, J gene, clone size, D gene, CDR3 DNA, CDR3 protein. D genes are given only for firm matches. Size is omitted from some rows. Given values are once, few, many or a class for expanded clones.

>TRBV5-4|TRBJ2-3|-|-
TGTGCCAGCAGCTTTGGGGGGGGCTTCACAGATACGCAGTATTTT
CASSFGGGFTDTQYF
>TRBV15|TRBJ2-4|-|TRBD2
TGTGCCACCAGCAGAGATGGGACTAGCGGAGAAGCCAAAAACATTCAGTACTTC
CATSRDGTSGEAKNIQYF
>TRBV5-4|TRBJ2-4|-|-
TGTGCCAGCAGCGAGGGGGGGCTCGGGAACATTCAGTACTTC
CASSEGGLGNIQYF
>TRBV5-4|TRBJ1-2|-|-
TGTGCCAGCAGCTTAGACAACGACCTCTATGGCTACACCTTC
CASSLDNDLYGYTF
>TRBV28|TRBJ1-1|-|TRBD1
TGTGCCAGCAGTACCCGACAGGGGATCAAGAACACTGAAGCTTTCTTT
CASSTRQGIKNTEAFF
>TRBV7-8|TRBJ2-3|-|-
TGTGCCAGCAGCTTAGCTCTAGGATATCCTAGCACAGATACGCAGTATTTT
CASSLALGYPSTDTQYF
>TRBV20-1|TRBJ2-5|once|-
TGCAGTGCTAGTTCGTATTCGGACGGAGGACTCCCGGGGGAGGAGACCCAGTACTTC
CSASSYSDGGLPGEETQYF
>TRBV28|TRBJ2-3|-|TRBD1
TGTGCCAGCAGGGTCCGGGACAGGGTTTGGGATACGCAGTATTTT
CASRVRDRVWDTQYF
>TRBV7-2|TRBJ1-6|-|TRBD1
TGTGCCAGCAGCCCCGACAGGGCCAATTCACCCCTCCACTTT
CASSPDRANSPLHF
>TRBV7-2|TRBJ2-1|-|TRBD1
TGTGCCAGCAGCTTCGGACAGGGGGCAGGAAATGAGCAGTTCTTC
CASSFGQGAGNEQFF
>TRBV11-3|TRBJ2-2|-|-
TGTGCCAGCAGTCTCCTCGGGGGCACCGGGGAGCTGTTTTTT
CASSLLGGTGELFF
>TRBV4-1|TRBJ1-2|few|-
TGCGCCAGCACCCCATCCACGACAGGCGGCTATGGCTACACCTTC
CASTPSTTGGYGYTF
>TRBV4-3|TRBJ1-6|few|-
TGCGCCAGCAGCCAAGAGCCAGGATTTAATTCACCCCTCCACTTT
CASSQEPGFNSPLHF
>TRBV2|TRBJ1-5|once|-
TGTGCCAGCAGTGAACAGGGCAGCAATCAGCCCCAGCATTTT
CASSEQGSNQPQHF